This TCR beta chain was sequenced during a study of breast tumors, draining lymph nodes, adjacent tissues. Study results and limitations: Tumor repertoires ranked between lymph nodes and nontumor tissue in diversity, with V and J gene preferences.

This clonotype was seen at least ten times. Antigen: not known. The lymph nodes were axillary draining lymph nodes from breast cancer patients. TCRdb re-analysed the multiplex PCR reads in MiXCR, keeping a single row per CDR3 protein. This sample has some 130,000 distinct CDR3 sequences, with 20% found just once. From germline, CDR1 is SGHTA and CDR2 FQGTGA. CDR3 length: 16 residues. Trimming at V came to 5 bases and at J to 3 bases, leaving 9 bases not matched to a gene. This clonotype originated in a female donor with breast cancer. Some clones in this sample may be carry-over from other donors' samples. The sample consisted of axillary lymph node tissue. The rearrangement uses TRBV7-3 and TRBJ2-1; 8 bases match TRBD2. CDR3 in amino acids: CASSPQILADYNEQFF. CDR3 nucleotides: TGTGCCAGCAGCCCCCAAATACTAGCGGACTACAATGAGCAGTTCTTC.